This T cell receptor beta chain was recorded in a study of PD-L1 blockade in urothelial cancer. The CDR3 loop spans 14 amino acids. V was trimmed by 3 bases and J by 0 bases, leaving 6 bases between them. Germline-derived CDR1 and CDR2 are MDHEN and SYDVKM. Indicated time point: peripheral blood 6 weeks after treatment start. Some clones are missing from TCRdb's copy, which holds only in-frame ones; the method was immunoSEQ multiplex PCR. This repertoire shows about 36,000 clones, more than 80% found once; its top ten account for roughly a tenth. This clonotype originated in a man aged 35 to 55 with urothelial cancer. Sequenced here: PBMCs, sampled around atezolizumab (anti-PD-L1) treatment. This chain connects TRBV28 to TRBJ1-5, with D possibly matching TRBD1 (5 bases). In nucleotides, the CDR3 is TGTGCCAGCAGTTTGGGGCCTAGCAATCAGCCCCAGCATTTT. It specifies CASSLGPSNQPQHF.